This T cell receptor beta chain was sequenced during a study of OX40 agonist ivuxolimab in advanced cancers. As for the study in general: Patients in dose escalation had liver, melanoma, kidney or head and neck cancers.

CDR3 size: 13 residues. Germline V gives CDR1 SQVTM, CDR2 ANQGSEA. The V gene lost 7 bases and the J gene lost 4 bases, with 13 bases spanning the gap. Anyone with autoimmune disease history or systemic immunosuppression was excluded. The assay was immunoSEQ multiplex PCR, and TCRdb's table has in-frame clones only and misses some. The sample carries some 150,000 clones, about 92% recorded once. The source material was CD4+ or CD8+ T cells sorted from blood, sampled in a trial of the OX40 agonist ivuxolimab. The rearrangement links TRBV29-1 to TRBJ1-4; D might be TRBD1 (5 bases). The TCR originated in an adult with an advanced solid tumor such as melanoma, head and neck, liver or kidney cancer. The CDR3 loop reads CSAWTRINEKLFF. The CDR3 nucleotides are TGCAGCGCCTGGACAAGGATTAATGAAAAACTGTTTTTT.